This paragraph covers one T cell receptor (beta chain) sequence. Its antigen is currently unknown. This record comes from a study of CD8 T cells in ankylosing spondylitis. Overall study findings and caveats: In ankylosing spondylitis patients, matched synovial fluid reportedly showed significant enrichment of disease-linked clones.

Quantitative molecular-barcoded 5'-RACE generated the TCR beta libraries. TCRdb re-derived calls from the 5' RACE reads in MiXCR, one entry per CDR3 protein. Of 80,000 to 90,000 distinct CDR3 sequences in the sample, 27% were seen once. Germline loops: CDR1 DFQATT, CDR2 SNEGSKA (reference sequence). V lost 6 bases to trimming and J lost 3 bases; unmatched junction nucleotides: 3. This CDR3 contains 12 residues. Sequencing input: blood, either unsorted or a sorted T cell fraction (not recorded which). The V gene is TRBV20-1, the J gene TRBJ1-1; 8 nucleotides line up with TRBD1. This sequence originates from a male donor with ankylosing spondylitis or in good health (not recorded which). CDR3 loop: CSASDRDTEAFF. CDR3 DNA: TGCAGTGCGTCGGACAGGGACACTGAAGCTTTCTTT.